This T cell receptor (beta chain) originates from a study of human thymus T cells. General study points: Thymic and blood repertoires seemed to favor certain V and J genes.

Samples came from healthy Finnish infants during open corrective cardiac surgery. Only four of the eight donors provided a 0.5-1 mL blood sample. Blood DNA came from all available leukocytes, not a fixed cell number. Only in-frame clones appear in the TCRdb table, and some are missing; sequencing was by immunoSEQ multiplex PCR. Among approximately 46,000 clones listed, 95% were seen once. Remarks on this clone: Its specificity is unknown.

Trimming stripped 1 base from V and 2 bases from J, with 15 bases between. Germline V gene lookup returns CDR1 SGHTA and CDR2 FQGNSA. CDR3 size: 16 residues. The clonotype was recovered from a girl less than two years old with a congenital heart defect but otherwise immunologically healthy. This chain uses TRBV7-2 with TRBJ2-7; a possible D gene is TRBD1 (7 bases). The source material was blood. Here the CDR3 reads CASSLGFTGEAYEQYF. The CDR3 DNA sequence: TGTGCCAGCAGCTTAGGGTTCACAGGGGAGGCCTACGAGCAGTACTTC.